The next 7 T cell receptor beta chains were all read from a single sample in a study of blood T cells in healthy people across ages. Combining a sample-barcoded 5' primer with a J-beta primer mix, a second PCR ran for roughly 6 to 12 cycles. MiXCR, run by TCRdb on the 5' RACE reads, gives a single entry per CDR3 protein. The table includes 550,000 to 750,000 distinct CDR3 sequences, roughly 21% detected once. The sample consisted of blood. The receptors originated from a man aged 65 to 79 in good health.

The chain couples TRBV7-9 to TRBJ2-3, with D perhaps matching TRBD1 or TRBD2 (5 bases each). Trimming shortened V by 0 bases and J by 4 bases, and 14 bases separated the two germline ends. Germline V gene data show CDR1 as SEHNR and CDR2 as FQNEAQ (reference sequence). This CDR3 comprises 16 residues. The CDR3 DNA is TGTGCCAGCAGCTTAGCGCTCAGGGCTAGCCCAGATACGCAGTATTTT. Encoded protein: CASSLALRASPDTQYF.

This clonotype was detected only a few times. This chain uses TRBV7-2 with TRBJ2-7; D gene ambiguous. Germline values: CDR1 SGHTA, CDR2 FQGNSA. The CDR3 loop spans 13 amino acids. Between the trimmed V and J ends, which lost 0 bases and 5 bases, there was a span of 8 bases. The CDR3 spells CASSLAGFNEQYF. As DNA, the CDR3 is TGTGCCAGCAGCTTAGCAGGGTTCAACGAGCAGTACTTC.

This CDR3 reads CASGFDLGLAGADTQYF. The DNA for the CDR3 is TGTGCTAGTGGTTTTGACTTGGGACTAGCGGGTGCAGATACGCAGTATTTT. This chain connects TRBV12-5 to TRBJ2-3; 12 nucleotides line up with TRBD2. CDR1 and CDR2 (germline): LGHNT, FRNRAP. This CDR3 spans 17 amino acids. V was pared by 3 bases and J by 4 bases, with 8 bases of the junction left unmatched.

In its sample, this clonotype was seen a few times. CDR3 nucleotides: TGCAGTGCTAGATCGGCCTACTCCTACGAGCAGTACTTC. Its translation: CSARSAYSYEQYF. V gene TRBV20-1 combines with J gene TRBJ2-7; D gene ambiguous. V dropped 2 bases and J dropped 0 bases, with 8 bases sitting between them. The CDR3 consists of 13 residues. Germline values: CDR1 DFQATT, CDR2 SNEGSKA (reference sequence).

This clonotype has at least ten counts. The V and J genes are TRBV5-1 and TRBJ2-6, with 7 bases that match TRBD1. The CDR3 has 20 residues. V was clipped by 0 bases and J by 0 bases; unmatched bases: 12. Per germline, CDR1 SGHRS and CDR2 YFSETQ. DNA for the CDR3: TGCGCCAGCAGCTTGGTTATTACGACAGGGACCCGCTCTGGGGCCAACGTCCTGACTTTC. Its translation: CASSLVITTGTRSGANVLTF.

This clonotype was detected a few times. This may arise from a read error, as a much more abundant clone is one base away. J is TRBJ2-6 and V is TRBV5-1, with D uncertain. Trimming left V 0 bases short and J 0 bases short, with 7 bases between. This CDR3 has 16 amino acids. Germline V gene data show CDR1 as SGHRS and CDR2 as YFSETQ. CDR3 protein: CASSLEVSSGANVLTF. In nucleotides, the CDR3 is TGCGCCAGCAGCTTGGAAGTCAGCTCTGGGGCCAACGTCCTGACTTTC.

This chain links TRBV12-3 or TRBV12-4 with TRBJ2-1, with D perhaps matching TRBD2 (5 bases). The length of the CDR3 is 14 residues. With 10 bases removed from V and 2 bases from J, the gap between germline ends came to 15 bases. CDR3 amino acids: CATLRRGTYNEQFF. For the CDR3, the DNA is TGTGCCACCCTAAGGAGAGGGACCTACAATGAGCAGTTCTTC.